The 14 T cell receptor beta chains reported below all come from one sample, sequenced in a study of blood T cell repertoires in COVID-19. The assay was immunoSEQ multiplex PCR, and TCRdb's table has in-frame clones only and misses some. Here the sample spans 120,000 to 150,000 clones, around four fifths being singletons. Specimen: peripheral blood. The receptors shown here come from a human donor in a cohort sampled during active COVID-19.

J is TRBJ1-5 and V is TRBV2, with D unresolved. CDR1 and CDR2 (germline): SNHLY, FYNNEI. The V and J ends lost 6 bases and 3 bases respectively, with 15 bases between them. The CDR3 runs 15 residues. The CDR3 bases are TGTGCCAGCAGGTACGGCAGGACTAACAATCAGCCCCAGCATTTT. It is translated as CASRYGRTNNQPQHF. Full variable domain (rest looked up from reference TRBV2 and TRBJ1-5): EPEVTQTPSHQVTQMGQEVILRCVPISNHLYFYWYRQILGQKVEFLVSFYNNEISEKSEIFDDQFSVERPDGSNFTLKIRSTKLEDSAMYFCASRYGRTNNQPQHFGDGTRLSIL.

The rearrangement joins TRBV7-7 to TRBJ2-1; the match to TRBD2 covers 7 bases. Trimming took 5 bases from V and 7 from J; bases not matched to a gene: 8. CDR1 is SSHAT and CDR2 is FNYEAQ in the germline V gene (reference sequence). This CDR3 spans 14 amino acids. CDR3 sequence: CASSLGRGRNEQFF. The CDR3 DNA reads as TGTGCCAGCAGCCTAGGGCGGGGGAGGAATGAGCAGTTCTTC. The complete variable domain, with remaining parts taken from reference TRBV7-7 and TRBJ2-1, reads GAGVSQSPRYKVTKRGQDVTLRCDPISSHATLYWYQQALGQGPEFLTYFNYEAQPDKSGLPSDRFSAERPEGSISTLTIQRTEQRDSAMYRCASSLGRGRNEQFFGPGTRLTVL.

V is TRBV4-1 and J is TRBJ2-1, with 15 bases identical to TRBD2. The germline CDR1 and CDR2 sequences are MGHRA and YSYEKL. The CDR3 loop spans 18 amino acids. Germline trimming cut 0 bases from V and 9 bases from J; bases unmatched to any gene: 9. The CDR3 region has the DNA TGCGCCAGCAGCCAAGATTTCGGACTAGCGGGGGGGCGGGGTGAGCAGTTCTTC. This codes for CASSQDFGLAGGRGEQFF.

Comments on this clone: At one boundary the junction diverges from the germline segment, which might be a read error. This rearrangement joins TRBV7-3 to TRBJ2-2; 7 bases map to TRBD1. This CDR3 has 16 residues. From germline, CDR1 is SGHTA and CDR2 FQGTGA. CDR3 sequence: CASNLIGTANTGELFF. The CDR3 bases are TGTGCCAGCAACTTAATCGGGACAGCGAACACCGGGGAGCTGTTTTTT.

The chain links TRBV7-6 to TRBJ1-3, with unresolved D. The CDR3 length is 12 residues. Germline CDR1 and CDR2: SGHVS and FNYEAQ. V was cut by 4 bases and J by 4 bases, with 5 bases left in between. The CDR3: CASSSRGNTIYF. As DNA, the CDR3 is TGTGCCAGCAGCTCGAGAGGAAACACCATATATTTT.

The chain combines TRBV6-6 with TRBJ1-6; TRBD1 is a possible D gene (6 bases). Germline V gene data show CDR1 as MNHNY and CDR2 as SVGAGI (reference sequence). Trimming pared 4 bases from V and 7 bases from J, leaving 17 bases between. The CDR3 runs 16 residues. The CDR3 reads CASSSYGGRGNSPLHF. The CDR3 DNA follows: TGTGCCAGCAGTTCCTACGGGGGGCGAGGCAATTCACCCCTCCACTTT.

The CDR3 sequence: CASSLDRMGGYTF. The DNA for the CDR3 is TGCGCCAGCAGTTTAGACAGGATGGGTGGCTACACCTTC. V gene TRBV5-1 combines with J gene TRBJ1-2, with D perhaps TRBD1 (6 bases). CDR1 and CDR2 (germline): SGHRS, YFSETQ. This CDR3 is 13 amino acids long. The V end lost 5 bases, the J end lost 7 bases, and 15 bases lay between the germline ends.

This clone appeared once. J is TRBJ1-2 and V is TRBV27, with D uncertain. CDR1 MNHEY and CDR2 SMNVEV come from the germline V gene (reference sequence). CDR3 length: 12 amino acids. V gave up 7 bases and J gave up 5 bases, with 11 bases separating them. CDR3 bases: TGTGCCAGCACTACCCCGGGGTATGGCTACACCTTC. Residues: CASTTPGYGYTF.

This chain joins TRBV4-2 and TRBJ1-2; 9 bases match TRBD1. In germline, CDR1 is LGHNA, CDR2 YNFKEQ. V trimming: 1 base; J trimming: 8 bases; junction bases outside the gene matches: 5. The CDR3 consists of 14 residues. CDR3 bases: TGTGCCAGCAGCCAAGGGGACAGGGCGGAGGGCTACACCTTC. Its protein product is CASSQGDRAEGYTF.

The chain couples TRBV7-6 to TRBJ1-5; no clear D. The germline V and J ends were trimmed by 1 base and 5 bases, with 9 bases remaining between them. This CDR3 has 14 residues. From germline, CDR1 is SGHVS and CDR2 FNYEAQ. CDR3 amino acids: CASSLGAAYQPQHF. DNA for the CDR3: TGTGCCAGCAGCTTAGGGGCAGCTTATCAGCCCCAGCATTTT. The whole variable domain, remainder taken from reference TRBV7-6 and TRBJ1-5, is GAGVSQSPRYKVTKRGQDVALRCDPISGHVSLYWYRQALGQGPEFLTYFNYEAQQDKSGLPNDRFSAERPEGSISTLTIQRTEQRDSAMYRCASSLGAAYQPQHFGDGTRLSIL.

The rearrangement links TRBV28 to TRBJ1-1; TRBD1 matches at 7 bases. There are 13 residues in the CDR3. The germline gives CDR1 MDHEN, CDR2 SYDVKM. V lost 3 bases, J lost 4 bases, and 2 bases stayed unmatched. This CDR3 reads CASSLSGGTEAFF. CDR3 coding DNA: TGTGCCAGCAGTTTGTCAGGGGGCACTGAAGCTTTCTTT.

This chain uses TRBV7-2 with TRBJ1-2, with D possibly matching TRBD1 (5 bases). This CDR3 region has 16 residues. Germline V gene data show CDR1 as SGHTA and CDR2 as FQGNSA. V was trimmed by 6 bases and J by 7 bases, leaving 24 bases between them. Here the CDR3 reads CASRPPRAGLLSGYTF. The CDR3 DNA is TGTGCCAGCAGACCCCCCCGGGCAGGGCTTTTATCTGGCTACACCTTC.

This chain joins TRBV18 and TRBJ1-3, with TRBD1 matching 7 bases. Germline assignment: CDR1 KGHSH and CDR2 LQKENI. This CDR3 is 16 amino acids long. V shed 3 bases and J 0 bases; nucleotides not matched to a gene: 5. CDR3 region: CASSPGQLTSGNTIYF. The CDR3 DNA is TGTGCCAGCTCACCGGGACAGCTGACCTCTGGAAACACCATATATTTT.

The rearrangement links TRBV7-2 to TRBJ1-4; D is possibly TRBD1 (5 bases). Trimming pared 3 bases from V and 8 bases from J, leaving 13 bases between. The germline V gene has CDR1 SGHTA and CDR2 FQGNSA. This CDR3 has 14 residues. The CDR3 DNA sequence: TGTGCCAGCAGCTTGGTGGCAGGGTGGGAAAAACTGTTTTTT. Amino acid sequence: CASSLVAGWEKLFF.